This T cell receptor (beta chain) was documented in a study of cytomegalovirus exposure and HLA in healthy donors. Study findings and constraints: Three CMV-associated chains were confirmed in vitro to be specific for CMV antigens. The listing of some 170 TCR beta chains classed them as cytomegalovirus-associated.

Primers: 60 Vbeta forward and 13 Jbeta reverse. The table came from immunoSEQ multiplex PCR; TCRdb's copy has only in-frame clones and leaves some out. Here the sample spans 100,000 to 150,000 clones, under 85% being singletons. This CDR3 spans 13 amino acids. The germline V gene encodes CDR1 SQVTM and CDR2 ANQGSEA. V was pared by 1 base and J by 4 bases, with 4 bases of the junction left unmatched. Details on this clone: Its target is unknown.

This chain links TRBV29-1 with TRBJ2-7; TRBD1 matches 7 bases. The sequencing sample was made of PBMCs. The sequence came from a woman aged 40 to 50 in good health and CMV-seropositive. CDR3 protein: CSVEGQGVYEQYF. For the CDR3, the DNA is TGCAGCGTTGAAGGGCAGGGGGTGTACGAGCAGTACTTC.